The rows below give T cell receptor beta chains drawn from one sample of a study of blood T cell repertoires in COVID-19. The method was immunoSEQ multiplex PCR; TCRdb's version includes in-frame clones alone and lacks a portion of them. The sample includes 200,000 to 250,000 clones, about 86% seen only once; the top ten take 2.9%. Sequencing used peripheral blood. These receptors all stem from a man between 50 and 59 years old with active or convalescent COVID-19. Both conserved end residues are part of each CDR3. Each record gives: V gene, D gene, clone size, J gene, CDR3 protein, CDR3 DNA. D genes are given only for firm matches. Size tells how often a clone was seen (once, few, many) or the class of an expanded clone, and some rows leave it out.

V gene: TRBV3-1/TRBV3-2
D gene: TRBD1
clone size: .
J gene: TRBJ2-1
CDR3 protein: CASSLTSDRVPYNEQFF
CDR3 DNA: TGTGCCAGCAGCCTCACTTCCGACAGGGTACCCTACAATGAGCAGTTCTTC

V gene: TRBV23-1
D gene: .
clone size: .
J gene: TRBJ2-7
CDR3 protein: CASSQTGELDEQYF
CDR3 DNA: TGCGCCAGCAGTCAAACGGGAGAGCTTGACGAGCAGTACTTC

V gene: TRBV3-1/TRBV3-2
D gene: TRBD1
clone size: .
J gene: TRBJ1-1
CDR3 protein: CASSRHRDSEAFF
CDR3 DNA: TGTGCCAGCAGCCGACATAGGGACAGTGAAGCTTTCTTT

V gene: TRBV5-4
D gene: TRBD2
clone size: .
J gene: TRBJ2-5
CDR3 protein: CASSLATSGQETQYF
CDR3 DNA: TGTGCCAGCAGCTTGGCGACTAGCGGCCAAGAGACCCAGTACTTC

V gene: TRBV5-5
D gene: .
clone size: once
J gene: TRBJ1-2
CDR3 protein: CASSPGTKVNYGYTF
CDR3 DNA: TGTGCCAGCAGCCCTGGGACAAAAGTCAACTATGGCTACACCTTC

V gene: TRBV19
D gene: .
clone size: .
J gene: TRBJ1-4
CDR3 protein: CASSGLSPGVATNEKLFF
CDR3 DNA: TGTGCCAGTAGTGGCTTATCCCCAGGTGTTGCAACTAATGAAAAACTGTTTTTT

V gene: TRBV18
D gene: TRBD1
clone size: .
J gene: TRBJ2-7
CDR3 protein: CASSLGPGQRNYEQYF
CDR3 DNA: TGTGCCAGCTCACTAGGACCGGGACAGAGGAACTACGAGCAGTACTTC

V gene: TRBV29-1
D gene: TRBD1
clone size: .
J gene: TRBJ2-1
CDR3 protein: CSSGQGSNEQFF
CDR3 DNA: TGCAGCTCTGGACAGGGTAGCAATGAGCAGTTCTTC

V gene: TRBV6-6
D gene: .
clone size: .
J gene: TRBJ1-2
CDR3 protein: CATLHGERGYTF
CDR3 DNA: TGTGCCACCCTACACGGGGAAAGGGGCTACACCTTC

V gene: TRBV19
D gene: .
clone size: .
J gene: TRBJ2-3
CDR3 protein: CASIGRGDTQYF
CDR3 DNA: TGTGCCAGTATCGGCAGGGGAGATACGCAGTATTTT

V gene: TRBV5-4
D gene: .
clone size: .
J gene: TRBJ2-7
CDR3 protein: CASSFGGRDYEQYF
CDR3 DNA: TGTGCCAGCAGCTTCGGGGGGCGCGACTACGAGCAGTACTTC

V gene: TRBV6-1
D gene: .
clone size: .
J gene: TRBJ2-2
CDR3 protein: CASSETAKNTGELFF
CDR3 DNA: TGTGCCAGCAGTGAAACAGCCAAGAACACCGGGGAGCTGTTTTTT

V gene: TRBV6-5
D gene: .
clone size: once
J gene: TRBJ2-7
CDR3 protein: CASTFSYEQYF
CDR3 DNA: TGTGCCAGCACCTTCTCGTACGAGCAGTACTTC

V gene: TRBV5-4
D gene: TRBD2
clone size: .
J gene: TRBJ2-1
CDR3 protein: CASSLSGGRYNEQFF
CDR3 DNA: TGTGCCAGCAGCCTTAGCGGGGGGCGTTACAATGAGCAGTTCTTC

V gene: TRBV18
D gene: .
clone size: .
J gene: TRBJ1-4
CDR3 protein: CASSHLGADNEKLFF
CDR3 DNA: TGTGCCAGCTCGCACCTAGGGGCCGATAATGAAAAACTGTTTTTT

V gene: TRBV30
D gene: .
clone size: .
J gene: TRBJ1-2
CDR3 protein: CAWSVRGRGTLAPNYGYTF
CDR3 DNA: TGTGCCTGGAGTGTACGGGGAAGGGGGACCCTCGCTCCTAACTATGGCTACACCTTC

V gene: TRBV5-6
D gene: .
clone size: few
J gene: TRBJ1-1
CDR3 protein: CASSSDKSEAFF
CDR3 DNA: TGTGCCAGCAGCTCCGACAAGTCTGAAGCTTTCTTT

V gene: TRBV9
D gene: .
clone size: .
J gene: TRBJ1-1
CDR3 protein: CASSVQGENTEAFF
CDR3 DNA: TGTGCCAGCAGCGTACAAGGGGAGAACACTGAAGCTTTCTTT

V gene: TRBV5-8
D gene: .
clone size: .
J gene: TRBJ2-1
CDR3 protein: CASSLAGTRLSSYNEQFF
CDR3 DNA: TGTGCCAGCAGCCTTGCCGGGACAAGGCTCAGCTCCTACAATGAGCAGTTCTTC

V gene: TRBV15
D gene: .
clone size: .
J gene: TRBJ2-7
CDR3 protein: CATSKELGVAYEQYF
CDR3 DNA: TGTGCCACCAGCAAAGAACTCGGGGTGGCGTACGAGCAGTACTTC

V gene: TRBV19
D gene: TRBD1
clone size: few
J gene: TRBJ1-5
CDR3 protein: CASSSQTGQPQHF
CDR3 DNA: TGTGCCAGTAGTAGCCAGACAGGGCAACCCCAGCATTTT

V gene: TRBV5-6
D gene: .
clone size: .
J gene: TRBJ2-5
CDR3 protein: CASNSLQGPFAETQYF
CDR3 DNA: TGTGCCAGCAACTCCTTACAGGGACCTTTCGCAGAGACCCAGTACTTC

V gene: TRBV20-1
D gene: .
clone size: .
J gene: TRBJ2-3
CDR3 protein: CSASPRTTNLDTQYF
CDR3 DNA: TGCAGTGCAAGTCCTAGGACTACAAATCTGGATACGCAGTATTTT

V gene: TRBV5-6
D gene: TRBD2
clone size: .
J gene: TRBJ2-3
CDR3 protein: CASSSRGRGVLSDTQYF
CDR3 DNA: TGTGCCAGCAGCTCCCGTGGGCGGGGGGTCCTCTCAGATACGCAGTATTTT

V gene: TRBV4-1
D gene: .
clone size: .
J gene: TRBJ2-2
CDR3 protein: CASSHGQQRPTGELFF
CDR3 DNA: TGCGCCAGCAGCCACGGACAACAAAGACCCACCGGGGAGCTGTTTTTT

V gene: TRBV4-1
D gene: TRBD2
clone size: .
J gene: TRBJ2-3
CDR3 protein: CASSQSTSGISTDTQYF
CDR3 DNA: TGCGCCAGCAGCCAATCGACTAGCGGGATTAGCACAGATACGCAGTATTTT

V gene: TRBV6-1
D gene: TRBD1
clone size: few
J gene: TRBJ2-2
CDR3 protein: CASSENRGDTGELFF
CDR3 DNA: TGTGCCAGCAGTGAAAACAGGGGAGACACCGGGGAGCTGTTTTTT

V gene: TRBV10-3
D gene: .
clone size: .
J gene: TRBJ1-1
CDR3 protein: CAISESSGVRGNTEAFF
CDR3 DNA: TGTGCCATCAGTGAGTCGAGCGGGGTTAGAGGGAACACTGAAGCTTTCTTT

V gene: TRBV5-1
D gene: TRBD2
clone size: .
J gene: TRBJ2-3
CDR3 protein: CASSLVPSGVTDTQYF
CDR3 DNA: TGCGCCAGCAGCTTGGTCCCTAGCGGGGTCACAGATACGCAGTATTTT

V gene: TRBV2
D gene: .
clone size: .
J gene: TRBJ1-2
CDR3 protein: CASSEGGLGYTF
CDR3 DNA: TGTGCCAGCAGTGAAGGGGGACTTGGCTACACCTTC

V gene: TRBV3-1/TRBV3-2
D gene: .
clone size: .
J gene: TRBJ2-7
CDR3 protein: CASSQDYSSYEQYF
CDR3 DNA: TGTGCCAGCAGCCAGGACTATTCCTCCTACGAGCAGTACTTC

V gene: TRBV2
D gene: .
clone size: .
J gene: TRBJ2-7
CDR3 protein: CASRAAYEQYF
CDR3 DNA: TGTGCCAGCAGGGCCGCCTACGAGCAGTACTTC

V gene: TRBV10-2
D gene: TRBD1
clone size: .
J gene: TRBJ1-3
CDR3 protein: CASRPTGAGNTIYF
CDR3 DNA: TGCGCCAGCAGACCTACAGGGGCTGGAAACACCATATATTTT

V gene: TRBV6-5
D gene: .
clone size: .
J gene: TRBJ2-7
CDR3 protein: CASSPVVGGTYEQYF
CDR3 DNA: TGTGCCAGCAGCCCCGTCGTGGGGGGAACCTACGAGCAGTACTTC

V gene: TRBV5-1
D gene: .
clone size: .
J gene: TRBJ2-2
CDR3 protein: CATSTEGLNTGELFF
CDR3 DNA: TGCGCCACCTCTACGGAGGGACTGAACACCGGGGAGCTGTTTTTT

V gene: TRBV19
D gene: TRBD1
clone size: .
J gene: TRBJ2-5
CDR3 protein: CASSVRGPETQYF
CDR3 DNA: TGTGCCAGTAGTGTCAGGGGGCCCGAGACCCAGTACTTC

V gene: TRBV6-5
D gene: TRBD1
clone size: .
J gene: TRBJ2-7
CDR3 protein: CASSSGTGSSYEQYF
CDR3 DNA: TGTGCCAGCAGTTCCGGGACAGGGAGCTCCTACGAGCAGTACTTC

V gene: TRBV29-1
D gene: TRBD2
clone size: .
J gene: TRBJ2-1
CDR3 protein: CSATLAGGSVRYNEQFF
CDR3 DNA: TGCAGCGCGACACTAGCGGGAGGGTCTGTAAGGTACAATGAGCAGTTCTTC

V gene: TRBV5-4
D gene: .
clone size: few
J gene: TRBJ2-7
CDR3 protein: CASSQQGRVLHEQYF
CDR3 DNA: TGTGCCAGCAGCCAGCAGGGCAGGGTCCTGCACGAGCAGTACTTC

V gene: TRBV30
D gene: .
clone size: .
J gene: TRBJ2-7
CDR3 protein: CAWSQGSYAF
CDR3 DNA: TGTGCCTGGAGTCAGGGCAGTTATGCGTTC

V gene: TRBV11-2
D gene: .
clone size: .
J gene: TRBJ2-5
CDR3 protein: CASSPPEWETQYF
CDR3 DNA: TGTGCCAGCAGCCCCCCGGAGTGGGAGACCCAGTACTTC

V gene: TRBV18
D gene: .
clone size: .
J gene: TRBJ1-1
CDR3 protein: CASSPLQDTGEAFF
CDR3 DNA: TGTGCCAGCTCACCACTTCAGGACACCGGTGAAGCTTTCTTT